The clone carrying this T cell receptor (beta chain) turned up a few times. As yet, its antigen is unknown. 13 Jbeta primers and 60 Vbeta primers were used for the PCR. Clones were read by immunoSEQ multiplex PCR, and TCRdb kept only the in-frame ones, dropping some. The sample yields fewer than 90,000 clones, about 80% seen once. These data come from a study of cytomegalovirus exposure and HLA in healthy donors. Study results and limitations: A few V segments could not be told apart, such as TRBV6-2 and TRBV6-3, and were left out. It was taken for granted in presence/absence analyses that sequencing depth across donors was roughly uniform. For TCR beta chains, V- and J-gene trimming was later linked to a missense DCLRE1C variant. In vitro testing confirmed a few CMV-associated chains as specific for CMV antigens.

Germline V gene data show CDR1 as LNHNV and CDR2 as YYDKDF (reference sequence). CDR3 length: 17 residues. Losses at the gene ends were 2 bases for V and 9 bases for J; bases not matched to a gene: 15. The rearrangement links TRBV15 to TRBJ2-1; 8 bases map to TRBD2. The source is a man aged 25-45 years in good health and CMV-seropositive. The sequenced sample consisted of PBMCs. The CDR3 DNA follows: TGTGCCACCAGCAGATCCCAAACGGGACTAGATTCCGGTGAGCAGTTCTTC. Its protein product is CATSRSQTGLDSGEQFF.